This T cell receptor beta chain was observed in a study of shared clonotypes between healthy human individuals. Study conclusions and caveats: The study generally estimated greater richness for naive than memory subsets.

The data were produced by immunoSEQ multiplex PCR, yet TCRdb's version contains in-frame clones alone and is incomplete. Of a few million clones listed, around 94% are singletons. This CDR3 is 16 amino acids long. J gave up 6 bases and V 4 bases, and 15 bases lay outside the gene matches. Germline V gives CDR1 ENHRY, CDR2 SYGVKD. The study separated CD4+ cells into CD45RA+ naive and CD45RA-negative memory subsets. A remark on this clone: Its antigen is undetermined.

This sequence originates from a man aged 18 to 29 in good health. The sample was naive CD4+ T cells sorted from blood. Sample subset: CD45RA+ positively selected. The chain carries TRBV10-3 and TRBJ2-7; 7 nucleotides align to TRBD2. CDR3 loop: CAISGGGMVTRPEQYF. Written as DNA, the CDR3 is TGTGCCATCAGTGGGGGAGGGATGGTGACACGGCCCGAGCAGTACTTC.